Following are 14 T cell receptor beta chains from one sample sequenced in a study of OX40 agonist ivuxolimab in advanced cancers. The method was the immunoSEQ multiplex PCR assay. What TCRdb holds here is the immuneACCESS table cut down to in-frame rearrangements. Part of the clones is not present; checked against another copy, under half of the missing clones reflect an unresolved V gene, and the others are unexplained. Recorded for this sample are roughly 76,000 clones; around nine tenths of them occurred a single time. Of the sample, roughly 2.5% is held by the ten largest clones. Sequences were derived from CD4+ or CD8+ T cells sorted from blood, sampled in a trial of the OX40 agonist ivuxolimab. The receptors were sampled from an adult with an advanced solid tumor such as melanoma, head and neck, liver or kidney cancer.

The chain employs TRBV27 and TRBJ1-1; D is uncertain. Germline CDR1 and CDR2: MNHEY and SMNVEV (reference sequence). This CDR3 comprises 13 residues. The ends were cut back, 6 bases at V and 10 bases at J, with 18 bases in the middle. The CDR3 loop is CASRLQGGSGAFF. CDR3 sequence (DNA): TGTGCCAGCAGATTACAAGGTGGGTCGGGAGCTTTCTTT.

The CDR3 DNA reads TGCGCCAGCAGCTTGCAGGGGTTCCAAGAGACCCAGTACTTC. Its translation is CASSLQGFQETQYF. The chain recombines TRBV5-1 with TRBJ2-5; possibly TRBD1 for D (6 bases). Germline loops: CDR1 SGHRS, CDR2 YFSETQ. CDR3 length: 14 residues. With 1 base removed from V and 1 base from J, the gap between germline ends came to 8 bases. The full variable domain, with the rest looked up from reference TRBV5-1 and TRBJ2-5, is KAGVTQTPRYLIKTRGQQVTLSCSPISGHRSVSWYQQTPGQGLQFLFEYFSETQRNKGNFPGRFSGRQFSNSRSEMNVSTLELGDSALYLCASSLQGFQETQYFGPGTRLLVL.

The chain uses TRBV5-4 and TRBJ2-3; 13 bases are shared with TRBD2. The germline CDR1 and CDR2 sequences are SGHNT and YYREEE (reference sequence). The V segment lost 1 base and the J segment 6 bases; nucleotides outside the gene matches: 8. The CDR3 length is 17 residues. The CDR3 spells CASSLRAGTSGADTQYF. For the CDR3, the DNA is TGTGCCAGCAGCTTGCGGGCCGGGACTAGCGGGGCCGATACGCAGTATTTT.

This sequence joins TRBV18 and TRBJ2-7, with TRBD2 identical over 7 bases. CDR3 length: 16 amino acids. Germline V gene data show CDR1 as KGHSH and CDR2 as LQKENI. The V gene end was trimmed by 3 bases and the J gene end by 4 bases; junction bases not matched to a gene: 12. The CDR3 is CASSPGGGSLGYEQYF. The DNA for the CDR3 is TGTGCCAGCTCACCGGGCGGGGGATCACTCGGGTACGAGCAGTACTTC.

The rearrangement links TRBV5-8 to TRBJ1-2; no clear D. V lost 2 bases and J 4 bases, leaving 18 bases between the germline ends. CDR3 length: 16 residues. Per germline, CDR1 SGHTS and CDR2 YDEGEE. The CDR3: CASSLASLQTTYGYTF. The CDR3 DNA follows: TGTGCCAGCAGCTTAGCGTCCCTCCAGACGACCTATGGCTACACCTTC.

The sample holds a few counts of this clone. The chain is built from TRBV7-7 and TRBJ2-5; D could derive from TRBD1 or TRBD2 (5 bases each). The CDR3 is made up of 15 amino acids. Deletions cut 1 base from V and 2 bases from J, with 11 bases between. Per germline, CDR1 SSHAT and CDR2 FNYEAQ (reference sequence). The CDR3 region has the DNA TGTGCCAGCAGCTTAGGAGGGGCGGTGCAAGAGACCCAGTACTTC. This sequence encodes CASSLGGAVQETQYF.

The rearrangement links TRBV4-3 to TRBJ1-4; tentatively, D is TRBD1 (6 bases). The CDR3 has 18 residues. The ends were cut back, 0 bases at V and 1 base at J, with 15 bases in the middle. Germline loops: CDR1 LGHNA, CDR2 YSLEER. For the CDR3, the DNA is TGCGCCAGCAGCCAAGATTGGGCAGGGGAAGGAACTAATGAAAAACTGTTTTTT. It yields the protein CASSQDWAGEGTNEKLFF.

The chain links TRBV11-2 to TRBJ1-6; TRBD1 matches at 10 bases. The V and J ends lost 6 bases and 7 bases, in that order; junction bases with no gene match: 6. CDR3 size: 15 residues. Per the germline V gene, CDR1 is SGHAT and CDR2 is FQNNGV. CDR3 protein: CASRGPGQGNSPLHF. CDR3 nucleotide sequence: TGTGCCAGCAGGGGGCCGGGACAGGGGAATTCACCCCTCCACTTT.

This rearrangement joins TRBV5-4 to TRBJ1-5; the match to TRBD1 covers 7 bases. The CDR3 runs to 17 residues. CDR1 is SGHNT and CDR2 is YYREEE in the germline V gene (reference sequence). V was clipped by 3 bases and J by 2 bases; unmatched bases: 11. The CDR3 DNA reads as TGTGCCAGCAGCTCCGGGGGAGGGGGCATGGGCAATCAGCCCCAGCATTTT. Translated: CASSSGGGGMGNQPQHF.

The V call is TRBV9, the J call TRBJ1-2; a weak D match, TRBD1 (6 bases). Germline loops: CDR1 SGDLS, CDR2 YYNGEE. The CDR3 consists of 13 residues. Trimming removed 2 bases from V and 6 bases from J, with 11 bases in between. The CDR3 region is CASSVTGTDGYTF. CDR3 bases: TGTGCCAGCAGCGTCACAGGGACCGATGGCTACACCTTC. The full variable domain, its missing parts supplied by reference TRBV9 and TRBJ1-2, is DSGVTQTPKHLITATGQRVTLRCSPRSGDLSVYWYQQSLDQGLQFLIQYYNGEERAKGNILERFSAQQFPDLHSELNLSSLELGDSALYFCASSVTGTDGYTFGSGTRLTVV.

The V call is TRBV7-2, the J call TRBJ1-1; no clear D gene. V dropped 5 bases and J dropped 0 bases, with 7 bases sitting between them. The CDR3 extends over 13 amino acids. Germline CDR1 is SGHTA and CDR2 is FQGNSA. The CDR3 is CASSVTMNTEAFF. Written as DNA, the CDR3 is TGTGCCAGCAGCGTGACAATGAACACTGAAGCTTTCTTT. Filled out from reference TRBV7-2 and TRBJ1-1, the complete variable domain reads GAGVSQSPSNKVTEKGKDVELRCDPISGHTALYWYRQSLGQGLEFLIYFQGNSAPDKSGLPSDRFSAERTGGSVSTLTIQRTQQEDSAVYLCASSVTMNTEAFFGQGTRLTVV.

This chain joins TRBV6-6 and TRBJ1-2; TRBD1 might be the D (6 bases). Germline CDR1 reads MNHNY; CDR2 reads SVGAGI (reference sequence). Trimming took 5 bases from V and 5 from J, leaving 21 bases between them. The length of the CDR3 is 16 residues. CDR3 DNA: TGTGCCAGCAGTCCAAGACCCAGGGGCTGGGAATATGGCTACACCTTC. This codes for CASSPRPRGWEYGYTF.

The V and J genes are TRBV6-5 and TRBJ2-7; unclear D gene. The CDR3 totals 13 residues. The germline CDR1 and CDR2 sequences are MNHEY and SVGAGI. The ends were cut back, 2 bases at V and 3 bases at J, with 8 bases in the middle. Here the CDR3 reads CASSYGTLYEQYV. The CDR3 DNA reads TGTGCCAGCAGTTACGGCACTCTCTACGAGCAGTACGTC.

The V call is TRBV27, the J call TRBJ1-6; D remains ambiguous. Germline V gene data show CDR1 as MNHEY and CDR2 as SMNVEV (reference sequence). CDR3 length: 16 amino acids. V was clipped by 6 bases and J by 1 base, with 13 bases between them. The CDR3 DNA sequence: TGTGCCAGCAGCCCGGACGGTGGGTCCTATAATTCACCCCTCCACTTT. This gives the protein CASSPDGGSYNSPLHF.